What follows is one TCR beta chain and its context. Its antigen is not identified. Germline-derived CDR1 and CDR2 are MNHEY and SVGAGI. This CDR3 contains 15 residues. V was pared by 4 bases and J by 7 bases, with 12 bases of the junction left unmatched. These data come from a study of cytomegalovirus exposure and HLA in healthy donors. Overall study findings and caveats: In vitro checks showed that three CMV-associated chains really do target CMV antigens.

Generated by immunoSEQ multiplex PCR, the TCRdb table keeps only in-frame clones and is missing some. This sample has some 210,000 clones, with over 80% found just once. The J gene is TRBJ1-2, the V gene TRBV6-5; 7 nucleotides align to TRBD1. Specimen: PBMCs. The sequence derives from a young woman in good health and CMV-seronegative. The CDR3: CASSWARGGTGGYTF. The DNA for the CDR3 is TGTGCCAGCAGTTGGGCCAGGGGGGGTACTGGTGGCTACACCTTC.